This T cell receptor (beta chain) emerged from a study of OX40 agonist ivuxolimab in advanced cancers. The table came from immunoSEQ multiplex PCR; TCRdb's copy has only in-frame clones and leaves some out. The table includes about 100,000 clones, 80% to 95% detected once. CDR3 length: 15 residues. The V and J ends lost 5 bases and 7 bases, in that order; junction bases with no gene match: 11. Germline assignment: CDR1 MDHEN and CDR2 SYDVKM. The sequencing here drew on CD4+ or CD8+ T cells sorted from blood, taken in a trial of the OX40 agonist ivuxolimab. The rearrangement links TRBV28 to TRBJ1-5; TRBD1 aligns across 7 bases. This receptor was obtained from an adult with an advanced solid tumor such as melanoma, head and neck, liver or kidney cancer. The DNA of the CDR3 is TGTGCCAGCAGTAAAAACAGGGGCAAGGGGCAGCCCCAGCATTTT. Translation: CASSKNRGKGQPQHF.